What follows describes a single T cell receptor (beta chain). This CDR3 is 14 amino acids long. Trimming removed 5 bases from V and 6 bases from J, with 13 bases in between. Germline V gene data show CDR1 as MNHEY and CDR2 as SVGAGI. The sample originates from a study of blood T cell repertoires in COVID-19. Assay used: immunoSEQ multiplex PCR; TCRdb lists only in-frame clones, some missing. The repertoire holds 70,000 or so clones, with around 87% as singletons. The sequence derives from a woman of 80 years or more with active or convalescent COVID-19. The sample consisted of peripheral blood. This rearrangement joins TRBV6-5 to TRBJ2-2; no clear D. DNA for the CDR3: TGTGCCAGCAGTAGCCTCTCGGGTGCCGGGGAGCTGTTTTTT. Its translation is CASSSLSGAGELFF.